This T cell receptor (beta chain) was identified during a study of post-analysis software for immune sequencing data. Background on the study: There were relapsing-remitting, secondary progressive and progressive-relapsing multiple sclerosis among the disease courses included. Study findings and constraints: The F measure placed samples prepared in the same batch into strongly shared clusters. People with multiple sclerosis had a significantly lower normalized Chao1 diversity than controls did. TRBV5-6, TRBV5-1 and TRBV20-1 belonged to a set of about 5 TRBV segments that were more frequent in patients than controls.

The length of the CDR3 is 17 residues. Germline-derived CDR1 and CDR2 are MNHNS and SASEGT. Trimming took 5 bases from V and 11 from J, leaving 30 bases between them. With regard to this clonotype: Its antigen is undetermined.

Incorporated into the TCR beta cDNA libraries were unique molecular identifiers, which served to reduce PCR and sequencing biases. TCRdb reprocessed the PCR reads with MiXCR, giving one entry per CDR3 protein. Of 350,000 to 450,000 distinct CDR3 sequences listed, approximately 37% are singletons. Sequencing was done on a sample of blood. The source of this sequence is a girl aged 2 to 9 with multiple sclerosis. V and J are TRBV6-1 and TRBJ2-5; the D gene is possibly TRBD2 (5 bases). The CDR3 loop is CASSPLISPTVRGEQYF. DNA of the CDR3: TGTGCCAGCAGTCCTTTAATATCTCCTACGGTTCGGGGTGAGCAGTACTTC.